A single sample is the source of the 32 T cell receptor beta chains below, sequenced in a study of cytomegalovirus exposure and HLA in healthy donors. Primers for the PCR totalled 60 Vbeta and 13 Jbeta. Sequencing used immunoSEQ multiplex PCR; TCRdb keeps in-frame clones, though not all of them. The table records 85,000 to 110,000 clones, around 61% of them present only once. The sequenced sample consisted of PBMCs. Receptors originate from a woman aged 45-59 years in good health and CMV-seronegative.

The chain is built from TRBV28 and TRBJ1-2, with a tentative D call TRBD1 (6 bases). CDR3 length: 12 residues. Germline CDR1 and CDR2: MDHEN and SYDVKM. V was cut by 6 bases and J by 7 bases, with 12 bases left in between. As DNA, the CDR3 is TGTGCCAGCAGCCCCACAGGGCGTGGCTACACCTTC. Protein product: CASSPTGRGYTF.

This clone appeared a few times. The V and J genes are TRBV5-1 and TRBJ2-3; 14 nucleotides line up with TRBD2. After removal of 7 bases from V and 4 bases from J, the junction contained 5 bases not matched to a gene. The germline V gene has CDR1 SGHRS and CDR2 YFSETQ. The CDR3 is made up of 15 amino acids. CDR3 DNA sequence: TGCGCCAGCGGGACTAGCGGGAGACTCTCAGATACGCAGTATTTT. It yields the protein CASGTSGRLSDTQYF. The full variable domain, its missing parts supplied by reference TRBV5-1 and TRBJ2-3, is KAGVTQTPRYLIKTRGQQVTLSCSPISGHRSVSWYQQTPGQGLQFLFEYFSETQRNKGNFPGRFSGRQFSNSRSEMNVSTLELGDSALYLCASGTSGRLSDTQYFGPGTRLTVL.

The rearrangement uses TRBV27 and TRBJ1-1; D is unclear. The CDR3 is made up of 14 amino acids. Germline CDR1 is MNHEY and CDR2 is SMNVEV (reference sequence). Trimming pared 4 bases from V and 1 base from J, leaving 10 bases between. CDR3 sequence: CASSYTKKNTEAFF. The CDR3 nucleotides are TGTGCCAGCAGTTACACAAAAAAGAACACTGAAGCTTTCTTT.

The chain joins TRBV11-3 to TRBJ2-2; TRBD2 matches at 10 bases. From germline, CDR1 is SGHNT and CDR2 YENEEA. With V trimmed by 4 bases and J by 4 bases, 3 bases remained unmatched. CDR3 size: 15 residues. CDR3 sequence: CASSSTSGVTGELFF. For the CDR3, the DNA is TGTGCCAGCAGCTCAACTAGCGGGGTCACCGGGGAGCTGTTTTTT.

The V and J genes are TRBV5-6 and TRBJ1-2, with unresolved D. CDR1 SGHDT and CDR2 YYEEEE come from the germline V gene. The CDR3 runs to 14 residues. V was trimmed by 0 bases and J by 0 bases, leaving 6 bases between them. The CDR3 region is CASSLALANYGYTF. DNA of the CDR3: TGTGCCAGCAGCTTGGCCTTAGCTAACTATGGCTACACCTTC.

The gene calls are TRBV28 and TRBJ2-1; 8 bases map to TRBD2. The CDR3 has 12 residues. Germline-derived CDR1 and CDR2 are MDHEN and SYDVKM. The trim removed 6 bases at V and 10 bases at J, leaving 5 bases unmatched. The CDR3 region is CASRLAGREQFF. The CDR3 DNA is TGTGCCAGCAGGTTAGCGGGACGGGAGCAGTTCTTC.

This clone appeared a few times. V usage is TRBV15 and J usage is TRBJ1-3; D unclear. The germline CDR1 and CDR2 sequences are LNHNV and YYDKDF (reference sequence). V dropped 3 bases and J dropped 4 bases, with 4 bases sitting between them. The CDR3 length is 12 residues. The CDR3 region is CATSSRGNTIYF. The CDR3 DNA is TGTGCCACCAGCAGCCGGGGAAACACCATATATTTT. The variable domain in full, with the rest retrieved from reference TRBV15 and TRBJ1-3, is DAMVIQNPRYQVTQFGKPVTLSCSQTLNHNVMYWYQQKSSQAPKLLFHYYDKDFNNEADTPDNFQSRRPNTSFCFLDIRSPGLGDTAMYLCATSSRGNTIYFGEGSWLTVV.

This chain links TRBV5-5 with TRBJ2-5; a weak D match, TRBD2 (5 bases). CDR1 SGHKS and CDR2 YYEKEE come from the germline V gene (reference sequence). Trimming pared 0 bases from V and 3 bases from J, leaving 9 bases between. CDR3 length: 14 residues. The CDR3 DNA sequence: TGTGCCAGCAGCTTGGGCGGGCGGAAAGAGACCCAGTACTTC. Translating gives CASSLGGRKETQYF.

Only a few counts were recorded for this clone. The rearrangement uses TRBV2 and TRBJ1-1; D uncertain. Germline V gene lookup returns CDR1 SNHLY and CDR2 FYNNEI. CDR3 length: 13 amino acids. Between the trimmed V and J ends, which lost 4 bases and 3 bases, there was a span of 9 bases. The chain's CDR3 is CASSAMADTEAFF. The CDR3 DNA reads TGTGCCAGCAGTGCGATGGCGGACACTGAAGCTTTCTTT.

The rearrangement uses TRBV19 and TRBJ1-1; D possibly corresponds to TRBD1 (6 bases). The CDR3 is 13 amino acids. Germline V gene data show CDR1 as LNHDA and CDR2 as SQIVND (reference sequence). The V end lost 10 bases, the J end lost 1 base, and 13 bases lay between the germline ends. This CDR3 reads CATTTGWNTEAFF. CDR3 sequence (DNA): TGTGCCACCACAACAGGGTGGAACACTGAAGCTTTCTTT.

J is TRBJ2-7 and V is TRBV5-6; 8 bases map to TRBD1. The CDR3 contains 15 residues. V was pared by 3 bases and J by 4 bases, with 9 bases of the junction left unmatched. The germline gives CDR1 SGHDT, CDR2 YYEEEE. The CDR3 is CASSWADRDAYEQYF. DNA of the CDR3: TGTGCCAGCAGCTGGGCGGACAGGGATGCTTACGAGCAGTACTTC.

This chain links TRBV29-1 with TRBJ1-2, with TRBD1 matching 10 bases. The CDR3 covers 12 residues. Germline trimming cut 6 bases from V and 7 bases from J; bases unmatched to any gene: 5. CDR1 and CDR2 from the germline V gene are SQVTM and ANQGSEA. CDR3 nucleotides: TGCAGCGTAGGGACAGGGGCGTCTGGCTACACCTTC. Amino acid sequence: CSVGTGASGYTF.

V and J are TRBV6-5 and TRBJ1-4; 8 bases align to TRBD1. Germline-derived CDR1 and CDR2 are MNHEY and SVGAGI. V was pared by 8 bases and J by 9 bases, with 14 bases of the junction left unmatched. The CDR3 consists of 15 residues. CDR3 loop: CASRDSGTGGQKLFF. The DNA of the CDR3 is TGTGCCAGCCGCGATTCCGGGACAGGAGGACAAAAACTGTTTTTT.

The chain links TRBV6-1 to TRBJ1-5; 8 bases are a match to TRBD1. V lost 7 bases to trimming and J lost 2 bases; unmatched junction nucleotides: 4. This CDR3 is 14 amino acids long. Germline CDR1 is MNHNS and CDR2 is SASEGT. Here the CDR3 DNA reads TGTGCCAGCATTAAGACAGGGGGCAATCAGCCCCAGCATTTT. The encoded protein is CASIKTGGNQPQHF.

The chain employs TRBV21-1 and TRBJ2-7; the D call of TRBD2 is as the table states it, not checked on the DNA. TRBV21-1 is classified as a pseudogene. There are 18 residues in the CDR3. Written as DNA, the CDR3 is TGTGCCAGCAGCAAAGCGTGCCTAGCGGGAGGGCCAGACTACGAGCAGTACTTC. It yields the protein CASSKACLAGGPDYEQYF.

This clone occurred a few times. This chain connects TRBV13 to TRBJ1-1, with 8 bases lining up with TRBD1. Germline loops: CDR1 PRHDT, CDR2 FYEKMQ (reference sequence). The CDR3 sequence is 14 residues long. Unmatched junction bases numbered 5, after V lost 2 bases and J lost 6 bases. The CDR3 sequence: CASSLRDRGAEAFF. CDR3 nucleotide sequence: TGTGCCAGCAGCTTAAGAGACAGGGGCGCTGAAGCTTTCTTT. Based on the CDR3 plus reference TRBV13 and TRBJ1-1, the full variable domain is AAGVIQSPRHLIKEKRETATLKCYPIPRHDTVYWYQQGPGQDPQFLISFYEKMQSDKGSIPDRFSAQQFSDYHSELNMSSLELGDSALYFCASSLRDRGAEAFFGQGTRLTVV.

The chain is built from TRBV10-3 and TRBJ2-2, with D perhaps TRBD1 (5 bases). V lost 6 bases and J 2 bases, leaving 7 bases between the germline ends. Per germline, CDR1 ENHRY and CDR2 SYGVKD. The CDR3 has 13 residues. The CDR3 DNA sequence: TGTGCCATCAGCAGGGATAACACCGGGGAGCTGTTTTTT. It is translated as CAISRDNTGELFF.

This sequence joins TRBV19 and TRBJ2-3, with D possibly TRBD1 on 6 matching bases. Trimming removed 5 bases at V and 2 bases at J, with 14 bases between. The CDR3 totals 15 residues. CDR1 is LNHDA and CDR2 is SQIVND in the germline V gene (reference sequence). The CDR3 bases are TGTGCCAGTAGTGCGGCTGGACAGTTCACAGATACGCAGTATTTT. Its translation is CASSAAGQFTDTQYF.

This clone has only one observation. J is TRBJ2-7 and V is TRBV7-2; perhaps TRBD2 as D (5 bases). The V gene lost 1 base and the J gene lost 9 bases, with 13 bases spanning the gap. Germline CDR1 and CDR2: SGHTA and FQGNSA. CDR3 length: 13 amino acids. CDR3 sequence (DNA): TGTGCCAGCAGCTTAGGGGTGGGTCGGGGGCAGTACTTC. Its protein is CASSLGVGRGQYF.

The chain joins TRBV7-9 to TRBJ1-6; D remains ambiguous. V lost 5 bases and J 6 bases, leaving 8 bases between the germline ends. Germline V gene lookup returns CDR1 SEHNR and CDR2 FQNEAQ (reference sequence). There are 13 residues in the CDR3. The CDR3 sequence is CASSRRLNSPLHF. CDR3 DNA: TGTGCCAGCAGCCGGCGACTTAATTCACCCCTCCACTTT.

This clone showed up just a few times. The chain combines TRBV5-1 with TRBJ2-5; a possible D gene is TRBD2 (6 bases). V was shortened by 3 bases and J by 5 bases, with 14 bases between the two germline ends. The CDR3 runs 14 residues. Germline V gives CDR1 SGHRS, CDR2 YFSETQ. CDR3 region: CASSSNGDSETQYF. For the CDR3, the DNA is TGCGCCAGCAGCTCGAACGGGGACTCGGAGACCCAGTACTTC.

V is TRBV27 and J is TRBJ2-7, with 9 nucleotides matching TRBD1. This CDR3 is built from 19 residues. The V segment lost 3 bases and the J segment 3 bases; nucleotides outside the gene matches: 18. Germline values: CDR1 MNHEY, CDR2 SMNVEV (reference sequence). The CDR3, as DNA: TGTGCCAGCAGTTTTTCACAGGGGGCACTCGGGACCCACCTCTACGAGCAGTACTTC. Its translation: CASSFSQGALGTHLYEQYF.

The rearrangement uses TRBV2 and TRBJ1-1, with D uncertain. The V end lost 6 bases, the J end lost 1 base, and 9 bases lay between the germline ends. Germline V gene sequence: CDR1 SNHLY, CDR2 FYNNEI. This CDR3 contains 13 residues. CDR3 protein: CASRYTANTEAFF. CDR3 nucleotide sequence: TGTGCCAGCAGGTATACAGCGAACACTGAAGCTTTCTTT.

The gene calls are TRBV5-4 and TRBJ2-1, with 8 bases lining up with TRBD1. The germline gives CDR1 SGHNT, CDR2 YYREEE (reference sequence). The CDR3 is made up of 16 amino acids. J gave up 2 bases and V 0 bases, and 4 bases lay outside the gene matches. The CDR3 DNA sequence: TGTGCCAGCAGCTTGGGGGGGACAGGACCCTACAATGAGCAGTTCTTC. It codes for CASSLGGTGPYNEQFF.

This clone was picked up a small number of times. This chain links TRBV5-1 with TRBJ1-5, with 7 positions matching TRBD1. CDR3 length: 13 residues. V lost 5 bases to trimming and J lost 5 bases; unmatched junction nucleotides: 4. From germline, CDR1 is SGHRS and CDR2 YFSETQ. The CDR3 here is CASSKGADQPQHF. For the CDR3, the DNA is TGCGCCAGCAGTAAGGGGGCTGATCAGCCCCAGCATTTT.

The CDR3 nucleotides are TGTGCCAGCTCACTCACGGACAGGGCTGCCAACACTGAAGCTTTCTTT. As protein: CASSLTDRAANTEAFF. The rearrangement joins TRBV18 to TRBJ1-1, with 8 bases aligning to TRBD1. The V segment lost 4 bases and the J segment 2 bases; nucleotides outside the gene matches: 9. The CDR3 is 16 amino acids. Germline V gives CDR1 KGHSH, CDR2 LQKENI.

The rearrangement links TRBV5-1 to TRBJ1-1; D perhaps matches TRBD1 (5 bases). Between the trimmed V and J ends, which lost 2 bases and 1 base, there was a span of 6 bases. The CDR3 runs 13 residues. From germline, CDR1 is SGHRS and CDR2 YFSETQ. The CDR3 sequence: CASSFGQNTEAFF. DNA for the CDR3: TGCGCCAGCAGCTTCGGACAGAACACTGAAGCTTTCTTT.

The rearrangement uses TRBV18 and TRBJ1-6; tentatively, D is TRBD1 (6 bases). V lost 3 bases and J lost 7, with 13 bases in between. The CDR3 has 15 amino acids. From germline, CDR1 is KGHSH and CDR2 LQKENI. The CDR3 DNA is TGTGCCAGCTCACCGCCGTCAGGGGTGAATTCACCCCTCCACTTT. It translates to CASSPPSGVNSPLHF.

The chain uses TRBV2 and TRBJ1-2; 7 bases line up with TRBD1. The J segment lost 7 bases and the V segment lost 7 bases, leaving 9 bases of the junction unmatched. Per germline, CDR1 SNHLY and CDR2 FYNNEI. The CDR3 consists of 13 residues. CDR3 in amino acids: CASTRDSNSGYTF. Here the CDR3 DNA reads TGTGCCAGCACTAGGGACAGTAACAGTGGCTACACCTTC. The whole variable domain, filled in from reference TRBV2 and TRBJ1-2, reads EPEVTQTPSHQVTQMGQEVILRCVPISNHLYFYWYRQILGQKVEFLVSFYNNEISEKSEIFDDQFSVERPDGSNFTLKIRSTKLEDSAMYFCASTRDSNSGYTFGSGTRLTVV.

The V gene is TRBV4-2, the J gene TRBJ2-1, with TRBD2 as a possible D gene (5 bases). V gave up 0 bases and J gave up 6 bases, with 12 bases separating them. The CDR3 length is 15 residues. CDR1 is LGHNA and CDR2 is YNFKEQ in the germline V gene. CDR3 sequence (DNA): TGTGCCAGCAGCCAAGAGGGTAGCGCGGTCAATGAGCAGTTCTTC. Encoded protein: CASSQEGSAVNEQFF.

The V call is TRBV18, the J call TRBJ1-1; a possible D gene is TRBD1 (5 bases). Germline CDR1 reads KGHSH; CDR2 reads LQKENI. The CDR3 is made up of 14 amino acids. V gave up 3 bases and J gave up 3 bases, with 11 bases separating them. The CDR3 nucleotides read TGTGCCAGCTCACCCGGGGACTTCTACACTGAAGCTTTCTTT. Protein: CASSPGDFYTEAFF.

The chain recombines TRBV14 with TRBJ2-1, with 9 bases that match TRBD2. Germline CDR1 is SGHDN and CDR2 is FVKESK. The V segment lost 6 bases and the J segment 0 bases; nucleotides outside the gene matches: 6. The CDR3 has 16 residues. CDR3 in DNA: TGTGCCAGCAGGGGGCTTAGCGGGAGCTCCTACAATGAGCAGTTCTTC. This sequence encodes CASRGLSGSSYNEQFF.